The rows below give T cell receptor beta chains drawn from one sample of a study of Ad26.COV2.S vaccination and SARS-CoV-2 variants. Profiling relied on immunoSEQ multiplex PCR, and the TCRdb table lists in-frame clones only, not all of them. This table has under 400,000 clones, over 75% appearing once. This material consisted of peripheral blood, taken in a trial of Ad26.COV2.S vaccine versus placebo. The receptors stem from a person aged 18 to 65 who received the Ad26.COV2.S COVID-19 vaccine or a placebo. CDR3s include the opening cysteine and the closing phenylalanine or tryptophan. The D gene is left open where the match is weak. The size of a clone is reported for some rows only, either as once, few or many, or as a class for expanded clones.

j_call v_call d_call clone_size cdr3_aa cdr3_nt
TRBJ1-2 TRBV20-1 NA NA CSARDSYGYTF TGCAGTGCTAGGGACAGCTATGGCTACACCTTC
TRBJ2-7 TRBV6-5 NA few CASSFRQGPYEQYF TGTGCCAGCAGTTTCCGTCAGGGGCCCTACGAGCAGTACTTC
TRBJ1-1 TRBV4-1 NA once CASSTRELGTEAFF TGCGCCAGCAGCACCAGGGAGTTGGGCACTGAAGCTTTCTTT
TRBJ2-1 TRBV6-2/TRBV6-3 TRBD1 few CASSRQGDLDEQFF TGTGCCAGCAGCAGACAGGGGGATCTCGATGAGCAGTTCTTC
TRBJ2-2 TRBV13 NA once CASSKGTHTGELFF TGTGCCAGCAGCAAAGGGACTCACACCGGGGAGCTGTTTTTT
TRBJ2-1 TRBV4-2 NA NA CASSQPEVDEQFF TGTGCCAGCAGCCAACCGGAAGTGGATGAGCAGTTCTTC
TRBJ1-1 TRBV7-2 NA NA CASSLGIRGLDTEAFF TGTGCCAGCAGCTTAGGGATCAGGGGTTTGGACACTGAAGCTTTCTTT
TRBJ1-5 TRBV4-3 NA NA CASSLLAGGPQPQHF TGCGCCAGCAGCCTCTTAGCGGGGGGGCCTCAGCCCCAGCATTTT
TRBJ2-3 TRBV4-3 NA NA CASSQEGGRFSTDTQYF TGCGCCAGCAGCCAAGAGGGGGGGCGGTTCAGCACAGATACGCAGTATTTT
TRBJ2-7 TRBV4-1 NA NA CASSQDPLGGGYHEQYF TGCGCCAGCAGCCAAGACCCCCTGGGGGGGGGCTACCACGAGCAGTACTTC
TRBJ2-5 TRBV11-2 NA NA CASSFNRGGLVTQYF TGTGCCAGCAGCTTTAATCGCGGGGGCCTAGTGACCCAGTACTTC
TRBJ2-3 TRBV4-3 NA NA CASSQETGEGTDTQYF TGCGCCAGCAGCCAAGAAACCGGGGAGGGCACAGATACGCAGTATTTT
TRBJ1-1 TRBV19 NA NA CASTPSGGAGTEAFF TGTGCCAGTACCCCCTCGGGAGGGGCTGGCACTGAAGCTTTCTTT
TRBJ2-5 TRBV7-9 NA NA CASSLGAGVETQYF TGTGCCAGCAGCTTAGGCGCAGGGGTAGAGACCCAGTACTTC
TRBJ2-3 TRBV11-2 TRBD1 once CASSPSWDRGTDTQYF TGTGCCAGCAGCCCTAGCTGGGACAGGGGCACAGATACGCAGTATTTT
TRBJ2-2 TRBV9 NA NA CASSVSGQNTGELFF TGTGCCAGCAGCGTAAGCGGGCAGAACACCGGGGAGCTGTTTTTT
TRBJ1-1 TRBV14 NA NA CASSQVHVNTEAFF TGTGCCAGCAGCCAAGTTCATGTGAACACTGAAGCTTTCTTT
TRBJ1-2 TRBV29-1 NA NA CSVRDVYGYTF TGCAGCGTCCGAGACGTATATGGCTACACCTTC
TRBJ1-4 TRBV9 TRBD1 NA CASSPSQTGGREKLFF TGTGCCAGCAGCCCAAGCCAGACAGGGGGTCGAGAAAAACTGTTTTTT
TRBJ1-2 TRBV12-3/TRBV12-4 NA NA CASRTSTNYGYTF TGTGCCAGCAGGACCTCTACTAACTATGGCTACACCTTC
TRBJ1-5 TRBV29-1 NA few CSVVESGQPQHF TGCAGCGTTGTGGAATCCGGTCAGCCCCAGCATTTT
TRBJ2-2 TRBV3-1/TRBV3-2 TRBD2 NA CASTLLSGLGTGELFF TGTGCCAGCACCCTACTCTCGGGACTAGGCACCGGGGAGCTGTTTTTT
TRBJ2-7 TRBV6-6 NA NA CASSYSPQGYEQYF TGTGCCAGCAGTTACTCCCCACAGGGCTACGAGCAGTACTTC
TRBJ2-5 TRBV2 TRBD2 NA CASRLAGVETQYF TGTGCCAGCAGACTAGCGGGGGTGGAGACCCAGTACTTC
TRBJ1-1 TRBV7-9 NA NA CASSLVTEAFF TGTGCCAGCAGCTTAGTGACTGAAGCTTTCTTT
TRBJ1-5 TRBV11-2 TRBD1 few CASSRPGGGQPQHF TGTGCCAGCAGCCGCCCAGGGGGCGGTCAGCCCCAGCATTTT
TRBJ2-1 TRBV7-6 NA NA CASSLPPGGTYNEQFF TGTGCCAGCAGCCTCCCCCCCGGGGGTACTTACAATGAGCAGTTCTTC
TRBJ2-7 TRBV6-1 NA few CASSDNSYEQYF TGTGCCAGCAGTGACAACTCCTACGAGCAGTACTTC